This TCR beta chain is from a study of sequential checkpoint blockade in melanoma (dated by TCRdb to the late 2010s). Concerning the study at large: Patients were assigned by 1:1 randomization to either first-line nivolumab followed by ipilimumab (arm A) or ipilimumab followed by nivolumab (arm B). Maintenance nivolumab came after each of the two trial sequences.

The meaning of the sample's treatment or condition label: randomized to nivolumab then ipilimumab (arm A) or the reverse (arm B). None of the patients in the trial had previously been given DNA-damaging chemotherapy. On a FACS Aria II flow cytometer, live CD3+CD8+ cells that were negative for CD19 and CD56 were sorted from thawed PBMCs. CheckMate 064, a randomized, open-label phase II trial of sequential checkpoint blockade, was the source of the samples, all of which came from patients with melanoma. Peripheral blood mononuclear cells were collected by leukapheresis, purified using Ficoll-Paque, and frozen in human serum containing roughly 10% DMSO. Immediately after sorting, the purity of sorted blood CD3+CD8+ cells was verified to be >95%, after which DNA was extracted. The immunoSEQ Assay was used to immunosequence TCRbeta CDR3 regions from genomic DNA. Before high-throughput sequencing, the genomic DNA was amplified using bias-controlled multiplex PCR. Regarding the original processing steps: To quantify the absolute abundance of each unique TCRbeta CDR3 region, the sequences were collapsed and filtered. Clonality, defined as 1 minus Pielou's evenness, was calculated using productive rearrangements only. Clones with significantly greater frequencies in on-treatment versus baseline samples were identified using a previously published method. Entries here come from immuneACCESS through TCRdb and include only in-frame sequences with V and J called. Some clones fail to appear in such tables; in the studies checked, an unresolved V gene covers under half of the shortfall, and the cause of the remainder is unknown. The V and J calls and clone size come from that table; D and trimming were worked out from the DNA. The sample table lists roughly 13,000 clones, 52% of them with a count of one. The top ten clones comprise roughly 15% of the sample.

What the study reported, not specific to this receptor: Validation of the response-prediction model combining TCR metrics and mutation burden is needed in larger, independent patient cohorts.

The CDR3 starts with the cysteine, ends with the phenylalanine, and has 12 residues. Just CDR3 DNA is preserved here, 36 bases in frame from base 1. The trim is 4 bases for V and 4 bases for J, with a gap of 5 bases between the germline ends. Based on the germline V gene, the CDR1 and CDR2 sequences are MGHRA and YSYEKL. On this clone itself: This clone's antigen is unknown. No per-base quality is available; no much larger clone lies one base away.

This TCR was recovered from a human donor with melanoma. This material consisted of CD8+ T cells sorted from blood (inferred from file names), taken from a patient given nivolumab and ipilimumab in sequence. The receptor chain draws on TRBV4-1 and TRBJ2-1, with no reliable assignment of the D segment. The DNA is as follows: TGCGCCAGCAGCCGTCTATACAATGAGCAGTTCTTC. It specifies CASSRLYNEQFF.